The 32 T cell receptor beta chains listed next were all sequenced from one sample in a study of PD-1 blockade in mismatch repair-deficient tumors. Using immunoSEQ multiplex PCR, the repertoire was profiled, and TCRdb retains in-frame clones only, with some absent. The profile shows approximately 79,000 clones, around 80% of them singletons. Here the sequenced sample was peripheral blood, taken 44 weeks after starting pembrolizumab. These receptors originate from an adult with mismatch repair-deficient cancer.

The J gene is TRBJ1-5, the V gene TRBV6-5, with D unclear. Germline CDR1 and CDR2: MNHEY and SVGAGI. The CDR3 has 13 residues. The V gene lost 8 bases and the J gene lost 0 bases, with 8 bases spanning the gap. CDR3 nucleotide sequence: TGTGCCAGCGGTCTGAGTAGCAATCAGCCCCAGCATTTT. Protein: CASGLSSNQPQHF.

The chain combines TRBV10-3 with TRBJ2-3; D may be TRBD2 (6 bases). Germline V gene lookup returns CDR1 ENHRY and CDR2 SYGVKD. The length of the CDR3 is 18 residues. Trimming shortened V by 4 bases and J by 2 bases, and 22 bases separated the two germline ends. The CDR3 DNA reads TGTGCCATCAGTGGGCTTCTGATTCGGCGGGGCAACACAGATACGCAGTATTTT. This codes for CAISGLLIRRGNTDTQYF.

V usage is TRBV7-3 and J usage is TRBJ2-6; 11 nucleotides line up with TRBD1. This CDR3 is 17 amino acids long. Germline values: CDR1 SGHTA, CDR2 FQGTGA. V shed 5 bases, J shed 4 bases, and the junction held 7 bases outside the gene matches. CDR3 sequence: CASSRRDRGSGANVLTF. The CDR3 DNA reads TGTGCCAGCAGCCGCCGGGACAGGGGGAGCGGGGCCAACGTCCTGACTTTC.

J is TRBJ2-7 and V is TRBV7-9; no reliable D call. Trimming took off 2 bases at V and 6 bases at J, with 11 bases between the two ends. The CDR3 has 13 residues. The V gene's germline CDR1 is SEHNR and CDR2 FQNEAQ (reference sequence). The CDR3 loop is CASSLLGGGEQYF. The DNA of the CDR3 is TGTGCCAGCAGCTTACTCGGCGGTGGCGAGCAGTACTTC.

The chain carries TRBV6-1 and TRBJ1-3; D gene uncertain. Per germline, CDR1 MNHNS and CDR2 SASEGT. V was trimmed by 3 bases and J by 0 bases, leaving 9 bases between them. CDR3 size: 15 residues. CDR3 protein: CASSDGVRSGNTIYF. CDR3 coding DNA: TGTGCCAGCAGTGATGGGGTCCGCTCTGGAAACACCATATATTTT.

The V gene is TRBV7-8, the J gene TRBJ2-1; TRBD2 matches at 13 bases. With 4 bases clipped from V and 0 bases from J, the junction kept 3 bases outside the gene matches. From germline, CDR1 is SGHVS and CDR2 FQNEAQ. The CDR3 extends over 17 amino acids. The CDR3 loop reads CASSWGLAGSSYNEQFF. DNA of the CDR3: TGTGCCAGCAGCTGGGGACTAGCGGGAAGCTCCTACAATGAGCAGTTCTTC. Drawing the rest from reference TRBV7-8 and TRBJ2-1, the complete variable domain is GAGVSQSPRYKVAKRGQDVALRCDPISGHVSLFWYQQALGQGPEFLTYFQNEAQLDKSGLPSDRFFAERPEGSVSTLKIQRTQQEDSAVYLCASSWGLAGSSYNEQFFGPGTRLTVL.

The chain joins TRBV7-6 to TRBJ2-5; 8 nucleotides align to TRBD2. Germline lookup yields CDR1 SGHVS and CDR2 FNYEAQ. V trimming: 1 base; J trimming: 2 bases; junction bases outside the gene matches: 6. The CDR3 is 16 residues long. The CDR3 DNA reads as TGTGCCAGCAGCTTAGATCCTAGCGGGTCTCAAGAGACCCAGTACTTC. Residues: CASSLDPSGSQETQYF.

V is TRBV7-9 and J is TRBJ2-7; the D is unclear. Trimming took 5 bases from V and 6 from J, leaving 17 bases between them. CDR1 SEHNR and CDR2 FQNEAQ come from the germline V gene (reference sequence). There are 14 residues in the CDR3. The CDR3, as DNA: TGTGCCAGCAGCCCGACCGGGCCTGGCGGCGAGCAGTACTTC. This encodes CASSPTGPGGEQYF.

This clone was detected only once. J is TRBJ1-1 and V is TRBV5-1; no firm D call. V was pared by 2 bases and J by 0 bases, with 5 bases between. Per germline, CDR1 SGHRS and CDR2 YFSETQ. This CDR3 region has 13 residues. The CDR3: CASSLTVNTEAFF. The CDR3 nucleotides are TGCGCCAGCAGCTTAACGGTGAACACTGAAGCTTTCTTT.

V usage is TRBV27 and J usage is TRBJ2-7; maybe TRBD2 (5 bases). Germline V gene sequence: CDR1 MNHEY, CDR2 SMNVEV (reference sequence). The V gene lost 3 bases and the J gene lost 0 bases, with 12 bases spanning the gap. The CDR3 length is 15 residues. CDR3 coding DNA: TGTGCCAGCAGTTTCAGGACTGAAAGCTCCTACGAGCAGTACTTC. It codes for CASSFRTESSYEQYF.

The rearrangement links TRBV7-2 to TRBJ2-7; TRBD2 is a possible D gene (6 bases). The CDR3 runs to 14 residues. V was shortened by 5 bases and J by 1 base, with 12 bases between the two germline ends. Germline values: CDR1 SGHTA, CDR2 FQGNSA. CDR3 sequence: CASSVGLRSYEQYF. DNA of the CDR3: TGTGCCAGCAGCGTGGGACTCCGTTCCTACGAGCAGTACTTC.

The chain is built from TRBV6-4 and TRBJ2-3; 9 nucleotides agree with TRBD2. J lost 0 bases, V lost 0 bases, and 1 base had no gene match. Germline loops: CDR1 MRHNA, CDR2 SNTAGT. This CDR3 has 16 amino acids. The CDR3 nucleotides read TGTGCCAGCAGTGACTCCGCGGGAGGGAGCACAGATACGCAGTATTTT. It codes for CASSDSAGGSTDTQYF.

The chain joins TRBV30 to TRBJ2-7; D uncertain. V was pared by 4 bases and J by 5 bases, with 12 bases between. The CDR3 sequence is 12 residues long. The germline gives CDR1 GTSNPN, CDR2 SVGIG (reference sequence). CDR3 in DNA: TGTGCCTGGATCCTCGACCGCGACGAGCAGTACTTC. As protein: CAWILDRDEQYF.

The J gene is TRBJ2-1, the V gene TRBV10-3; 14 bases line up with TRBD2. Germline lookup yields CDR1 ENHRY and CDR2 SYGVKD. There are 18 residues in the CDR3. The J segment lost 2 bases and the V segment lost 6 bases, leaving 9 bases of the junction unmatched. The CDR3 DNA reads as TGTGCCATCAGCAGAGGGACTAGCGGGAGTAAGGCCTACAATGAGCAGTTCTTC. Encoded protein: CAISRGTSGSKAYNEQFF.

V gene TRBV13 combines with J gene TRBJ1-1; the match to TRBD1 covers 8 bases. Germline loops: CDR1 PRHDT, CDR2 FYEKMQ (reference sequence). V gave up 1 base and J gave up 3 bases; unmatched junction bases: 13. The CDR3 consists of 18 residues. CDR3 sequence (DNA): TGTGCCAGCAGCTTAGAATCCGGGACAGGCTCTTGGTACACTGAAGCTTTCTTT. Its protein is CASSLESGTGSWYTEAFF.

CDR3 sequence (DNA): TGTGCCAGCAGCCAATCGTGGCAGGGAGGATTCGGGCAGTACTTC. Protein product: CASSQSWQGGFGQYF. This chain joins TRBV16 and TRBJ2-7; D possibly corresponds to TRBD2 (6 bases). Deletions cut 0 bases from V and 9 bases from J, with 18 bases between. Germline V gene sequence: CDR1 KGHSY, CDR2 FQNENV. The CDR3 loop spans 15 amino acids.

V usage is TRBV5-5 and J usage is TRBJ1-2, with a possible D match to TRBD1 (5 bases). V lost 0 bases and J 5 bases, leaving 11 bases between the germline ends. The CDR3 covers 14 residues. Looked up from germline, CDR1 is SGHKS and CDR2 is YYEKEE (reference sequence). This chain's CDR3 is CASSLVGVEYGYTF. As DNA, the CDR3 is TGTGCCAGCAGCTTGGTAGGGGTTGAATATGGCTACACCTTC.

V gene TRBV18 combines with J gene TRBJ2-5; D remains unclear. Looked up from germline, CDR1 is KGHSH and CDR2 is LQKENI. The CDR3 consists of 14 residues. V lost 0 bases to trimming and J lost 3 bases, with 8 bases between them. CDR3 sequence: CASSPPTGKETQYF. The CDR3 coding sequence is TGTGCCAGCTCACCACCTACTGGTAAAGAGACCCAGTACTTC.

This chain joins TRBV27 and TRBJ2-7; TRBD2 matches 7 bases. There are 14 residues in the CDR3. The junction had 6 bases not matched to a gene; V was cut back by 5 bases and J by 2 bases. Germline-derived CDR1 and CDR2 are MNHEY and SMNVEV (reference sequence). CDR3 DNA: TGTGCCAGCAGTGCACCGGGACTACCCTACGAGCAGTACTTC. Translation gives CASSAPGLPYEQYF.

The chain has TRBV12-5 and TRBJ1-1, with 9 positions matching TRBD1. This CDR3 is built from 16 residues. The J segment lost 4 bases and the V segment lost 4 bases, leaving 10 bases of the junction unmatched. CDR1 and CDR2 from the germline V gene are LGHNT and FRNRAP. The CDR3 DNA follows: TGTGCTAGTGGTTCCTTGAGGACAGGGGTTGGCACTGAAGCTTTCTTT. Its translation is CASGSLRTGVGTEAFF.

The rearrangement uses TRBV10-3 and TRBJ2-6, with D perhaps TRBD1 (6 bases). The length of the CDR3 is 15 residues. V lost 6 bases, J lost 2 bases, and 11 bases lay in between. Germline assignment: CDR1 ENHRY and CDR2 SYGVKD. DNA for the CDR3: TGTGCCATCAGGGACAGACAACCTGGGGCCAACGTCCTGACTTTC. Protein product: CAIRDRQPGANVLTF.

The chain joins TRBV12-5 to TRBJ2-2, with TRBD2 as a possible D gene (6 bases). The CDR3 loop spans 16 amino acids. Germline-derived CDR1 and CDR2 are LGHNT and FRNRAP. Trimming took 0 bases from V and 3 from J, leaving 11 bases between them. CDR3 DNA: TGTGCTAGTGGTTTGGTACTCGGGAGAGACACCGGGGAGCTGTTTTTT. It encodes CASGLVLGRDTGELFF.

The chain has TRBV7-9 and TRBJ2-3, with 11 bases identical to TRBD2. The CDR3 has 17 amino acids. Trimming took 1 base from V and 6 from J; bases not matched to a gene: 9. Germline CDR1 SEHNR, CDR2 FQNEAQ (reference sequence). The CDR3 loop is CASSLGGSGRAADTQYF. Here the CDR3 DNA reads TGTGCCAGCAGCTTAGGGGGTAGCGGGAGGGCCGCGGATACGCAGTATTTT.

The chain carries TRBV25-1 and TRBJ2-1, with D perhaps matching TRBD1 or TRBD2 (5 bases each). There are 14 residues in the CDR3. V was trimmed by 1 base and J by 8 bases, leaving 12 bases between them. Per germline, CDR1 MGHDK and CDR2 SYGVNS. CDR3 nucleotides: TGTGCCAGCAGTGAATTCAGGGTGGAGGATGAGCAGTTCTTC. This sequence encodes CASSEFRVEDEQFF.

The rearrangement joins TRBV12-5 to TRBJ1-5; D perhaps matches TRBD1 (5 bases). V gave up 1 base and J gave up 13 bases, with 11 bases separating them. Germline CDR1 is LGHNT and CDR2 is FRNRAP. This CDR3 spans 12 amino acids. The CDR3 loop reads CASGLAGADQHF. In nucleotides, the CDR3 is TGTGCTAGTGGTTTGGCCGGGGCAGATCAGCATTTT.

The genes are TRBV2 and TRBJ2-3; TRBD2 matches 8 bases. Germline CDR1 is SNHLY and CDR2 is FYNNEI. V trimming: 7 bases; J trimming: 5 bases; junction bases outside the gene matches: 8. The CDR3 has 14 residues. The CDR3 nucleotides read TGTGCCAGCATTCCTGGACTAGCCGGAGATACGCAGTATTTT. Translation: CASIPGLAGDTQYF.

There are a few counts of this clone. This chain links TRBV7-9 with TRBJ1-2; TRBD1 is a possible D gene (5 bases). Germline-derived CDR1 and CDR2 are SEHNR and FQNEAQ (reference sequence). This CDR3 comprises 14 residues. Trimming stripped 0 bases from V and 8 bases from J, with 13 bases between. CDR3: CASSLAAGLRGYTF. The CDR3 coding sequence is TGTGCCAGCAGCTTAGCCGCAGGGTTGAGGGGCTACACCTTC.

In its sample, this clone was seen a few times. CDR3 sequence (DNA): TGTGCCAGCAGTGCCGAAGCGGGATACACCGGGGAGCTGTTTTTT. As protein: CASSAEAGYTGELFF. This chain links TRBV6-4 with TRBJ2-2; 7 bases agree with TRBD2. The CDR3 runs 15 residues. Germline assignment: CDR1 MRHNA and CDR2 SNTAGT. V was pared by 4 bases and J by 3 bases, with 5 bases of the junction left unmatched.

This chain links TRBV6-1 with TRBJ2-5, with 7 bases aligning to TRBD1. Unmatched junction bases numbered 9, after V lost 6 bases and J lost 5 bases. From germline, CDR1 is MNHNS and CDR2 SASEGT. The CDR3 consists of 14 residues. The CDR3 DNA reads TGTGCCAGCAGCCAGACAGGGTCAGGGGAGACCCAGTACTTC. Encoded protein: CASSQTGSGETQYF.

This clone was recorded once. This chain links TRBV5-5 with TRBJ1-5; D not certain. CDR1 is SGHKS, CDR2 YYEKEE, per germline (reference sequence). The CDR3 has 14 amino acids. The ends were cut back, 0 bases at V and 1 base at J, with 5 bases in the middle. For the CDR3, the DNA is TGTGCCAGCAGCTTGGGGTGGAGCAATCAGCCCCAGCATTTT. This gives the protein CASSLGWSNQPQHF.

This clone has a single count. The chain is built from TRBV27 and TRBJ1-2; 7 nucleotides line up with TRBD1. Trimming at V came to 7 bases and at J to 6 bases, leaving 11 bases not matched to a gene. The CDR3 sequence is 14 residues long. Germline-derived CDR1 and CDR2 are MNHEY and SMNVEV (reference sequence). CDR3 sequence: CASTPHSGGNGYTF. CDR3 bases: TGTGCCAGCACCCCACATTCAGGGGGTAATGGCTACACCTTC.

The V call is TRBV6-6, the J call TRBJ2-2, with TRBD2 matching over 7 bases. This CDR3 is 16 amino acids long. V lost 6 bases and J lost 2; bases outside the gene matches: 9. The germline V gene encodes CDR1 MNHNY and CDR2 SVGAGI (reference sequence). The CDR3 region is CASSPPASGNTGELFF. In nucleotides, the CDR3 is TGTGCCAGCAGCCCCCCGGCTAGCGGTAACACCGGGGAGCTGTTTTTT.